Following are 26 T cell receptor beta chains from one sample sequenced in a study of human T cells and chemical hapten exposure. TCRdb re-derived calls from the RACE reads in MiXCR, one entry per CDR3 protein. The sample holds around 53,000 distinct CDR3 sequences, 8% to 9.5% seen once. Indicated time point: patch test 1, 2 weeks after DPC sensitization. Treatment noted: therapeutic diphenylcyclopropenone sensitization with weekly scalp DPC. The sequencing here drew on whole blood, taken in connection with sensitization to the hapten diphenylcyclopropenone (DPC). These receptors came from a woman aged 45-65 years with alopecia areata. Some clones in this sample may be carry-over from other donors' samples.

Here the CDR3 reads CASSLLGRTKETQYF. CDR3 bases: TGTGCCAGCAGTTTATTGGGCAGGACAAAAGAGACCCAGTACTTC. The chain recombines TRBV28 with TRBJ2-5; D possibly corresponds to TRBD1 (5 bases). The CDR3 covers 15 residues. CDR1 is MDHEN and CDR2 is SYDVKM in the germline V gene. Trimming took off 1 base at V and 3 bases at J, with 12 bases between the two ends.

In this sample, this clonotype turned up many times. This chain links TRBV6-5 with TRBJ2-7; 10 bases map to TRBD2. V lost 5 bases to trimming and J lost 6 bases; unmatched junction nucleotides: 7. CDR1 is MNHEY and CDR2 is SVGAGI in the germline V gene. The length of the CDR3 is 14 residues. CDR3 DNA: TGTGCCAGCAGTCTCCGGGTAGCGGGAGGCGAGCAGTACTTC. As protein: CASSLRVAGGEQYF.

A few counts support this clonotype. The chain carries TRBV3-1 and TRBJ1-5; TRBD1 matches 7 bases. The CDR3 totals 19 residues. J lost 3 bases, V lost 1 base, and 15 bases had no gene match. Germline loops: CDR1 LGHDT, CDR2 YNNKEL (reference sequence). The CDR3 DNA follows: TGTGCCAGCAGCCAAGGGAGGGGGCAGGTGACGCGGTACAATCAGCCCCAGCATTTT. Amino acids: CASSQGRGQVTRYNQPQHF.

This clonotype occurred many times. The genes are TRBV3-1 and TRBJ2-5, with D tentatively TRBD2 (6 bases). The ends were cut back, 5 bases at V and 2 bases at J, with 12 bases in the middle. The CDR3 runs 14 residues. Germline V CDR1 and CDR2: LGHDT, YNNKEL (reference sequence). The CDR3 DNA reads TGTGCCAGCAGCTACGGACTAAAACAAGAGACCCAGTACTTC. This codes for CASSYGLKQETQYF.

The chain recombines TRBV9 with TRBJ2-1; 10 nucleotides align to TRBD2. Germline V gene lookup returns CDR1 SGDLS and CDR2 YYNGEE. CDR3 size: 15 residues. Trimming at V came to 2 bases and at J to 2 bases, leaving 1 base not matched to a gene. The CDR3 spells CASSVSGRAYNEQFF. The CDR3 nucleotides are TGTGCCAGCAGCGTGAGCGGGAGGGCCTACAATGAGCAGTTCTTC.

This clonotype was counted at least ten times. The chain has TRBV29-1 and TRBJ2-7; the match to TRBD1 covers 9 bases. Losses at the gene ends were 7 bases for V and 5 bases for J; bases not matched to a gene: 15. CDR1 is SQVTM, CDR2 ANQGSEA, per germline. This CDR3 has 15 amino acids. The CDR3 DNA follows: TGCAGCGCAGACGCCGGGACAGGGAGTCTAGACGAGCAGTACTTC. Its protein is CSADAGTGSLDEQYF.

The V gene is TRBV5-6, the J gene TRBJ1-3; possibly TRBD1 for D (6 bases). CDR3 length: 15 residues. Trimming took off 5 bases at V and 4 bases at J, with 16 bases between the two ends. CDR1 is SGHDT and CDR2 is YYEEEE in the germline V gene. CDR3 sequence reads: CASSIPGELGNTIYF. In DNA form, the CDR3 reads TGTGCCAGCAGTATTCCAGGGGAACTCGGAAACACCATATATTTT.

This clonotype was seen ten or more times. The CDR3 nucleotides read TGTGCCAGCAGCCCGCAGGGCCACAGAGTGGGTCAGCCCCAGCATTTT. Translating gives CASSPQGHRVGQPQHF. The rearrangement links TRBV5-5 to TRBJ1-5; TRBD1 might be the D (5 bases). V was trimmed by 4 bases and J by 6 bases, leaving 20 bases between them. The germline CDR1 and CDR2 sequences are SGHKS and YYEKEE (reference sequence). This CDR3 has 16 residues.

This clonotype was found many times. This chain uses TRBV7-9 with TRBJ1-2, with 7 bases aligning to TRBD1. Germline values: CDR1 SEHNR, CDR2 FQNEAQ (reference sequence). The CDR3 is 13 residues long. Trimming at V came to 5 bases and at J to 10 bases, leaving 10 bases not matched to a gene. The CDR3 sequence: CASSRTGTDAYTF. In nucleotides, the CDR3 is TGTGCCAGCAGCCGAACCGGGACAGATGCCTACACCTTC.

This clonotype was detected a few times. The chain is built from TRBV6-5 and TRBJ2-5, with 8 bases matching TRBD1. V was pared by 4 bases and J by 5 bases, with 9 bases of the junction left unmatched. Germline V gene lookup returns CDR1 MNHEY and CDR2 SVGAGI. CDR3 length: 15 amino acids. The CDR3 nucleotides are TGTGCCAGCAGTTCACCTCAGGGGGCTGGTGAGACCCAGTACTTC. Amino acids: CASSSPQGAGETQYF.

This clonotype was seen many times. The genes are TRBV18 and TRBJ1-2; D not resolved. CDR1 is KGHSH and CDR2 is LQKENI in the germline V gene. V was trimmed by 2 bases and J by 0 bases, leaving 13 bases between them. There are 16 residues in the CDR3. Written as DNA, the CDR3 is TGTGCCAGCTCACCAATCAAAGACGGAACTAACTATGGCTACACCTTC. Amino acids: CASSPIKDGTNYGYTF.

There are many counts of this clonotype. The genes are TRBV20-1 and TRBJ2-2; no firm D call. The V end was cut by 6 bases, the J end by 5 bases, with 16 bases between. Germline V gene sequence: CDR1 DFQATT, CDR2 SNEGSKA (reference sequence). The CDR3 covers 14 residues. CDR3: CSASQAATTGELFF. DNA for the CDR3: TGCAGTGCCTCCCAAGCAGCCACGACCGGGGAGCTGTTTTTT.

This clonotype was observed a single time. This rearrangement joins TRBV10-3 to TRBJ2-3; D uncertain. The CDR3 contains 12 residues. Deletions cut 6 bases from V and 0 bases from J, with 4 bases between. Germline CDR1 ENHRY, CDR2 SYGVKD. The CDR3 DNA reads TGTGCCATCAGCGACAGCACAGATACGCAGTATTTT. As protein: CAISDSTDTQYF.

This clonotype has ten or more counts. An end of the junction does not agree with germline; a read error may underlie this. The CDR3 here is CASTSTRELFF. Here the CDR3 DNA reads TGTGCCAGCACTAGCACCCGGGAGCTGTTTTTT. The rearrangement uses TRBV11-2 and TRBJ2-2, with a possible D match to TRBD2 (5 bases). This CDR3 is 11 amino acids long. The germline V gene has CDR1 SGHAT and CDR2 FQNNGV.

This clonotype was observed many times. This sequence joins TRBV27 and TRBJ1-5; D ambiguous. Germline lookup yields CDR1 MNHEY and CDR2 SMNVEV (reference sequence). The CDR3 runs to 16 residues. Trimming removed 0 bases at V and 0 bases at J, with 9 bases between. CDR3 loop: CASSLSVQYSNQPQHF. The CDR3, as DNA: TGTGCCAGCAGTTTATCAGTGCAGTATAGCAATCAGCCCCAGCATTTT.

This clonotype has only a few counts. This rearrangement joins TRBV27 to TRBJ2-3, with TRBD2 matching 14 bases. The junction had 8 bases not matched to a gene; V was cut back by 3 bases and J by 6 bases. This CDR3 is 17 amino acids long. CDR1 MNHEY and CDR2 SMNVEV come from the germline V gene (reference sequence). CDR3 region: CASSFRTSGRSRDTQYF. The DNA of the CDR3 is TGTGCCAGCAGTTTTCGGACTAGCGGGAGGAGTCGGGATACGCAGTATTTT.

At least ten counts were recorded for this clonotype. The chain recombines TRBV7-6 with TRBJ2-1; 9 bases line up with TRBD1. CDR1 and CDR2 (germline): SGHVS, FNYEAQ. The trim removed 1 base at V and 9 bases at J, leaving 4 bases unmatched. The CDR3 is 14 residues long. CDR3: CASSLGRDRVEQFF. DNA for the CDR3: TGTGCCAGCAGCTTAGGCCGGGACAGGGTTGAGCAGTTCTTC.

This clonotype was seen many times. The chain is built from TRBV27 and TRBJ1-1; 9 positions agree with TRBD1. V dropped 5 bases and J dropped 10; count of bases not matched to a gene: 11. Germline CDR1 reads MNHEY; CDR2 reads SMNVEV (reference sequence). CDR3 size: 14 residues. The CDR3 spells CASSGNRGPGVAFF. CDR3 nucleotide sequence: TGTGCCAGCAGTGGCAACAGGGGGCCGGGGGTAGCTTTCTTT.

At least ten counts were recorded for this clonotype. The chain has TRBV28 and TRBJ2-7; a weak D match, TRBD1 (5 bases). Germline CDR1 MDHEN, CDR2 SYDVKM. The CDR3 has 13 residues. V shed 7 bases and J shed 3 bases, with 13 bases lying between them. The CDR3 loop is CASKVWGSYEQYF. CDR3 coding DNA: TGTGCCAGCAAAGTCTGGGGCAGCTACGAGCAGTACTTC.

This clonotype was counted many times. The chain has TRBV10-3 and TRBJ2-7, with TRBD2 identical over 11 bases. Germline V gene sequence: CDR1 ENHRY, CDR2 SYGVKD. V lost 5 bases, J lost 4 bases, and 4 bases stayed unmatched. This CDR3 is 14 amino acids long. In DNA, the CDR3 is TGTGCCATCAGTACCGGGACTAGCGGTTACGAGCAGTACTTC. It is translated as CAISTGTSGYEQYF.

The sample holds many counts of this clonotype. The chain carries TRBV15 and TRBJ1-4, with D possibly matching TRBD1 (5 bases). This CDR3 region has 16 residues. Germline values: CDR1 LNHNV, CDR2 YYDKDF (reference sequence). V lost 5 bases, J lost 7 bases, and 20 bases lay in between. The CDR3 DNA is TGTGCCACCAGCTCTGGCGACGGGCGGAGGGGTGAAAAACTGTTTTTT. This encodes CATSSGDGRRGEKLFF.

Many counts were recorded for this clonotype. The J gene is TRBJ1-2, the V gene TRBV28, with a weak D call TRBD1 (5 bases). Germline V gives CDR1 MDHEN, CDR2 SYDVKM. Between the trimmed V and J ends, which lost 6 bases and 5 bases, there was a span of 13 bases. The CDR3 totals 13 residues. CDR3 in amino acids: CASSTGGRYGYTF. The CDR3 bases are TGTGCCAGCAGCACAGGAGGACGGTATGGCTACACCTTC.

This clonotype has more than one count but fewer than ten. The chain's CDR3 is CSARTQGVYEQYF. CDR3 nucleotide sequence: TGCAGTGCTAGGACCCAGGGGGTCTACGAGCAGTACTTC. J is TRBJ2-7 and V is TRBV20-1, with 7 bases identical to TRBD1. Per germline, CDR1 DFQATT and CDR2 SNEGSKA (reference sequence). The CDR3 is 13 amino acids. J was trimmed by 3 bases and V by 3 bases; bases with no gene match: 5.

This clonotype was recorded many times. The chain uses TRBV7-7 and TRBJ2-5; possible D gene TRBD2, 5 bases. This CDR3 spans 14 amino acids. Germline V gene lookup returns CDR1 SSHAT and CDR2 FNYEAQ (reference sequence). Trimming stripped 8 bases from V and 5 bases from J, with 18 bases between. CDR3 DNA sequence: TGTGCCAGCCGACCCCCCGCCGGCGGGGAGACCCAGTACTTC. It codes for CASRPPAGGETQYF.

This clonotype appeared many times. This chain links TRBV20-1 with TRBJ2-1, with D maybe TRBD2 (5 bases). Germline CDR1 and CDR2: DFQATT and SNEGSKA (reference sequence). The CDR3 runs to 14 residues. V was pared by 0 bases and J by 6 bases, with 12 bases between. The CDR3 protein is CSAREGAALNEQFF. The DNA for the CDR3 is TGCAGTGCTAGAGAGGGAGCAGCCCTCAATGAGCAGTTCTTC.

This clonotype was picked up many times. The chain combines TRBV25-1 with TRBJ2-3, with 9 bases lining up with TRBD1. V lost 4 bases, J lost 0 bases, and 2 bases stayed unmatched. This CDR3 spans 15 amino acids. Germline V gives CDR1 MGHDK, CDR2 SYGVNS. In nucleotides, the CDR3 is TGTGCCAGCAGTGTCGACAGGGGGAGCACAGATACGCAGTATTTT. Protein: CASSVDRGSTDTQYF.